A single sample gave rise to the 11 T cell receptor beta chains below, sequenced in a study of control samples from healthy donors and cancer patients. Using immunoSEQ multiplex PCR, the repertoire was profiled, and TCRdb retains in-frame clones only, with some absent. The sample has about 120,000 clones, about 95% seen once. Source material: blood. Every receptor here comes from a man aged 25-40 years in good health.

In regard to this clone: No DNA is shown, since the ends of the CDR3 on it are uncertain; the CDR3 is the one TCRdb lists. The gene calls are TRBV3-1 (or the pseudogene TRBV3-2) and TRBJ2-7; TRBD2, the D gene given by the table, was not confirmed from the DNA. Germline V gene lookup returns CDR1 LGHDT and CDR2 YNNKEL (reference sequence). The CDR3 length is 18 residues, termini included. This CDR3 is CASSQDNCGTGLVAGGSF.

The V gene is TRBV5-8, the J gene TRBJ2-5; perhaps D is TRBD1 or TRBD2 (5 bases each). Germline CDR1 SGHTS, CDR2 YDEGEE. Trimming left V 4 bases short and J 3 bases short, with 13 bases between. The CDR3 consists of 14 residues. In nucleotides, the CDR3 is TGTGCCAGCAGCCGTGGACTGGGGGAAGAGACCCAGTACTTC. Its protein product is CASSRGLGEETQYF.

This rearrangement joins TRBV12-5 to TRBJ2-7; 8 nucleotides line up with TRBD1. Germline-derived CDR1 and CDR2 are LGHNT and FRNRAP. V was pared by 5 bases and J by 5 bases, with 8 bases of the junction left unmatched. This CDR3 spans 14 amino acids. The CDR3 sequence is CASGGGQVMHEQYF. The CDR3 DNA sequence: TGTGCTAGTGGTGGGGGACAGGTAATGCACGAGCAGTACTTC.

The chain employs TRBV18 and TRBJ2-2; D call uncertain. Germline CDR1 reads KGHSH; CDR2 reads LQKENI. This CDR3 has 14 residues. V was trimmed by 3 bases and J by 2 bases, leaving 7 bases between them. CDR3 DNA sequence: TGTGCCAGCTCACCCAACACTAACACCGGGGAGCTGTTTTTT. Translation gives CASSPNTNTGELFF.

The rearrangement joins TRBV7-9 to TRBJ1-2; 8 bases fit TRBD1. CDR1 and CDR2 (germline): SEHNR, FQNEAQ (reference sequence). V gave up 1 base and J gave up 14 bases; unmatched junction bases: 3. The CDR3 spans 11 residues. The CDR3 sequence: CASSLGTGPTF. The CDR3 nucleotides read TGTGCCAGCAGCTTAGGGACAGGGCCAACCTTC.

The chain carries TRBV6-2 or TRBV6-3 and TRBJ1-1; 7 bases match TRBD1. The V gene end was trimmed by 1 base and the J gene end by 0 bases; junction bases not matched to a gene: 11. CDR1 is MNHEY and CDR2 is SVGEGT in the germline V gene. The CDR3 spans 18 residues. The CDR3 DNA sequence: TGTGCCAGCAGTTACTTCCGACAGGGTGCCCTCGTGAACACTGAAGCTTTCTTT. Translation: CASSYFRQGALVNTEAFF.

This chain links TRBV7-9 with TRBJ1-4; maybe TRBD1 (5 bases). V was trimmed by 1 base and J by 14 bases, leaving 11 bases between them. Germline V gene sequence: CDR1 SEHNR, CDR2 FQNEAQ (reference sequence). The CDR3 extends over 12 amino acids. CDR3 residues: CASSLGGTGLFF. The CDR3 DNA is TGTGCCAGCAGCTTAGGGGGGACCGGGCTGTTTTTT.

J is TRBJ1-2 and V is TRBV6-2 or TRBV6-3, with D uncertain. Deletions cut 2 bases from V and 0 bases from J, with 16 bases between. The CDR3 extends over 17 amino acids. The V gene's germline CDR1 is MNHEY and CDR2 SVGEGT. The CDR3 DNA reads TGTGCCAGCAGTTACCGACCCGGATGGGATCCTAACTATGGCTACACCTTC. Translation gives CASSYRPGWDPNYGYTF.

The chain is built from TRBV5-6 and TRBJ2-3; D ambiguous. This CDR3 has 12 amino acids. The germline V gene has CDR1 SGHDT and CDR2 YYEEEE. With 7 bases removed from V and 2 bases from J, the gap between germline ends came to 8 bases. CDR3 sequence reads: CASGDDTDTQYF. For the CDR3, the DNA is TGTGCCAGCGGAGATGACACAGATACGCAGTATTTT.

CDR3 bases: TGTGCCAGCTCACCGGGGGCAGGAGGCCAGCCCCAGCATTTT. As protein: CASSPGAGGQPQHF. The chain is built from TRBV18 and TRBJ1-5, with D maybe TRBD1 (6 bases). The V end lost 3 bases, the J end lost 7 bases, and 13 bases lay between the germline ends. CDR3 length: 14 residues. CDR1 and CDR2 from the germline V gene are KGHSH and LQKENI.

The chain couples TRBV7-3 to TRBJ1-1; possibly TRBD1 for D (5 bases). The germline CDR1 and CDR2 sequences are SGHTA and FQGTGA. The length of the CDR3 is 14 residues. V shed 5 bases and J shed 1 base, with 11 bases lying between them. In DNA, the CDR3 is TGTGCCAGCAGCCTTGTGGGGGGGAACACTGAAGCTTTCTTT. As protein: CASSLVGGNTEAFF.